This T cell receptor (beta chain) was recovered during a study of cytomegalovirus exposure and HLA in healthy donors (dated by TCRdb to 2017 to 2019). Context from the whole study: According to an earlier analysis of 587 of the donors, about 170 million T cells yielded 95 million to 140 million unique TCR beta sequences and roughly 280 Gb of sequence data. An early release that covered around 590 HLA-typed donors contained approximately 300 gigabases of sequencing data and 70 million to 100 million unique TCR sequences. The genetic ancestry cluster associated with self-reported Caucasian donors included over 80% of the 350 to 500 genotyped donors. The study aimed to test whether cataloging public T cell receptors could reveal signatures of past pathogen exposure. Using immunosequencing, the study profiled T cell repertoires from 500 to 800 subjects and related those repertoires to cytomegalovirus serostatus. In addition to the first cohort of approximately 670 subjects, a separate validation cohort of 120 different subjects was used. To predict cytomegalovirus infection status, the study combined high-throughput TCR immunosequencing, statistical association of individual TCRs with disease status, and machine learning. A later analysis re-examined previously published TCR beta repertoires from more than 550 donors and added high-resolution HLA genotyping to investigate patterns of TCR occurrence. Rather than using new phenotypic data, the later analysis identified candidate immune exposures from TCR beta sequences and from how often those sequences occurred across donors. To decide whether each TCR beta V gene segment behaved as functional or pseudogenic, an earlier analysis of some 600 of the donors relied on high-throughput TCR beta sequencing. Alongside the repertoire data, information on donor age, sex, ethnicity and CMV serostatus was compiled. In a later genetic analysis, genome-wide SNP genotypes for about 60% of the 666 donors were used, and that subset was treated as a discovery cohort. Every discovery cohort repertoire had been produced on one sequencing platform. Both class I and class II loci were covered by HLA typing, at four-digit resolution. Typing coverage differed by locus: A, B, C, DRB1 and DQB1 were typed in roughly 620-640 donors, DQA1 in approximately 520, DPA1 in some 600, and DPB1 in around 440. Because of strong linkage in the cohort, roughly five DR-DQ haplotypes were treated as single units for association and clustering. Among approximately 370 genotyped donors of the cohort, an average of about 220,000 unique TCR beta nucleotide sequences was sequenced per donor, of which about 18% were non-productive.

As regards this clone: The clone's antigen remains unknown. No base-level quality is on record; no much larger clone is a single base apart.

The library was obtained by the immunoSEQ multiplex PCR assay. For the multiplex PCR, a mixture combining 60 forward primers for TCR Vbeta segments and 13 reverse primers for TCR Jbeta segments was used. Amplification of the CDR3 region of rearranged TCR beta genes was performed with a multiplex PCR assay on genomic DNA. Amplified TCR beta libraries were sequenced as 87-base-pair reads on the Illumina HiSeq System. As for the original processing: A later analysis counted tens of millions of unique TCR beta chains across the 670 or so repertoires, and some 11 million of these chains were shared by at least two donors. A nearest-neighbor algorithm error-corrected the raw reads and collapsed the reads into unique sequences, merging closely related sequences to remove PCR and sequencing errors. V, D and J gene segments were assigned by aligning CDR3 sequences to IMGT reference sequences. For a sequence to be retained, a match of at least six nucleotides to both a V gene segment and a J gene segment was required. Rearrangements were classified as productive when the CDR3 lacked stop codons and remained in frame with V and J, and all other rearrangements were classified as non-productive. CDR3 was defined according to IMGT convention as the region running from the second conserved V-encoded cysteine to the conserved J-encoded phenylalanine. Sequences without an unambiguous match to a single V gene segment were excluded from the earlier analysis of a few hundred of the donors. An earlier analysis of over 450 of the donors classified V segments as functional when productive rearrangements were above 56.7% and as segregating when the standard deviation between donors was above 5%. A statistical classification framework was built to diagnose cytomegalovirus status from the catalog of TCR beta chain sequences. A later analysis assigned V and J genes by comparing TCR nucleotide sequences with IMGT/GENE-DB human TR gene sequences. Using the TCRdist pipeline, a later analysis assigned CDR3 sequences along with most-parsimonious VDJ recombination scenarios. In a later analysis, each TCR beta chain was defined by its CDR3 amino acid sequence together with its V-gene family, and reads without a unique V-gene family were excluded. To address suspected cross-contamination and a sequencing artifact, a later analysis removed a few hundred highly shared, low-generation-probability nucleotide sequences. In a later analysis, a clonal expansion index was calculated for each public chain from normalized within-repertoire ranks of inferred template counts. Generation probabilities in a later analysis came from a VDJ recombination model fitted to out-of-frame rearrangements, and those results were checked against IGoR. In a later analysis, hypergeometric tests were used to score TCR-TCR, TCR-HLA and TCR-CMV co-occurrence, with a repertoire-size bias correction applied to TCR pairs. False discovery rates were estimated in a later analysis by permuting HLA or CMV assignments 20 times. In a later analysis, co-occurring TCRs were grouped using DBSCAN, and TCRdist sequence similarity was added for clustering within HLA-allele-positive subsets. Repertoires with fewer than 30,000 or more than 120,000 public chains were left out of co-occurrence clustering, as were four to six repertoires with anomalous nucleotide sharing. What TCRdb holds here is the immuneACCESS table cut down to in-frame rearrangements. Part of the clones is not present; checked against another copy, under half of the missing clones reflect an unresolved V gene, and the others are unexplained. The V and J calls and the clone size are those of that table, but D and trimming were determined from the DNA. Present in this sample are 55,000 to 80,000 clones, approximately 75% of which were seen just once. The ten largest make up around 25% of the sample.

In total, approximately 610 healthy bone marrow donors made up the cohort. At the time of sampling, all cohort members were nominally healthy, though unrecorded immune exposures were likely present. The donor tested CMV seropositive and was one of the 289 seropositive cohort members. A peripheral blood sample was provided by each donor, and peripheral blood mononuclear cells were used for TCR beta sequencing. The Qiagen DNeasy Blood Extraction Kit was used to extract genomic DNA from the blood cell samples. The full study reports these points: In both the original and validation cohorts, the classifier was reported to diagnose cytomegalovirus status with high specificity and sensitivity. In a later analysis, the rate of TCR association differed among HLA loci, with DRB1 alleles having the most associated TCRs and HLA-C alleles having the fewest. Specific HLA alleles were associated with about 17,000 TCR beta sequences at a false discovery rate of 0.05 in a later analysis. Immune exposure information for the cohort was limited to CMV serostatus. In a later genetic analysis, a missense DCLRE1C variant was associated with V-gene and J-gene trimming of TCR beta chains, and the association was replicated in an independent cohort. Correlated functional status among segregating V segments might reflect linkage disequilibrium, but an unknown experimental factor could not be ruled out. According to the authors, the approach could potentially be generalized to other disease states and immunological phenotypes. According to a later analysis, parvovirus B19, influenza, CMV and Epstein-Barr virus appeared linked to several top co-occurrence clusters. Compared with equally common non-associated chains, HLA-associated TCR beta chains in a later analysis were more clonally expanded and had lower generation probabilities. In a later genetic analysis, fewer N-insertions in productive TCRs were reported among donors in an Asian-associated ancestry cluster than the roughly 670-donor mean. When HLA alleles, especially DR and DQ, strongly co-occurred, TCR associations were difficult to assign to individual alleles. In an earlier analysis of approximately 590 of the donors, most TCR beta V segments appeared in productive rearrangements about 90% or about 30% of the time, broadly matching IMGT annotations. A few of the identified cytomegalovirus-associated TCR beta chains were confirmed in vitro to be specific for cytomegalovirus antigens. Because counts were too low, about 15 rarely observed V segments, including chromosome 9 orphons, were left out of the earlier analysis of 500 to 650 of the donors. Because HLA typing was missing for some donors at each locus, association tests included only the typed subset. The 87-base-pair reads could not distinguish some IMGT-functional V segments, including TRBV6-2 and TRBV6-3, so those segments were excluded. Most CMV-associated TCR beta chains appeared to be HLA-restricted in a later analysis, and the HLA associations seemed to be driven largely by CMV exposure. The presence/absence analyses assumed that sequencing depth was roughly uniform across donors, and that assumption may not be true. A group of highly shared sequence variants was considered likely to be a technical artifact of the sequencing pipeline. The cohort was sequenced for TCR beta chains only, and without alpha or paired-chain data the features that could be detected were limited. Most TCR sequences were observed very rarely across donors, whereas some public TCRs were present in many individuals. In the study, around 150 TCR beta chains were listed as associated with cytomegalovirus. A further reported finding was that TCR beta sequences accurately predicted the HLA-A and HLA-B alleles for most subjects in the first cohort.

The CDR3 starts with the cysteine, ends with the phenylalanine, and has 17 residues. Just the 51-base CDR3 DNA is kept, in frame starting at base 1. Sequences SGHRS (CDR1) and YFSETQ (CDR2) are obtained from the germline V gene. The trim is 3 bases for V and 0 bases for J, with a gap of 18 bases between the germline ends. This sequence was found in a man between 45 and 60 years old in good health and CMV-seropositive. Recombination joined TRBV5-1 with TRBJ1-1; TRBD1 is possibly the D segment (5 matching bases). Source material: PBMCs. The nucleotide sequence reads TGCGCCAGCAGCTCCCCAGGGTTCTCAGACATGAACACTGAAGCTTTCTTT. Protein translation: CASSSPGFSDMNTEAFF.